Below are 5 T cell receptor beta chains sequenced from a single sample in a study of control samples from healthy donors and cancer patients. Clones were read by immunoSEQ multiplex PCR, and TCRdb kept only the in-frame ones, dropping some. This table holds about 140,000 clones, less than 90% found once. Sample: blood. The source of these receptors is a woman in her 30s in good health.

As DNA, the CDR3 is TGTGCCAGCAGTCGGACAGGGGGCGGCTACACCTTC. Protein sequence: CASSRTGGGYTF. The chain joins TRBV12-3 or TRBV12-4 to TRBJ1-2, with 11 bases aligning to TRBD1. This CDR3 region has 12 residues. Unmatched junction bases numbered 1, after V lost 5 bases and J lost 8 bases.

The V call is TRBV11-3, the J call TRBJ2-5, with D possibly called TRBD1 or TRBD2 (6 bases each). The CDR3 is 16 amino acids. V was trimmed by 5 bases and J by 4 bases, leaving 20 bases between them. The germline gives CDR1 SGHNT, CDR2 YENEEA. The CDR3 DNA is TGTGCCAGCAGCCCCTCCTTAGGGGGGAGAGTAGAGACCCAGTACTTC. It codes for CASSPSLGGRVETQYF.

The chain employs TRBV5-1 and TRBJ2-7, with D tentatively TRBD2 (6 bases). The V gene's germline CDR1 is SGHRS and CDR2 YFSETQ. The CDR3 is 17 amino acids. The V end lost 6 bases, the J end lost 0 bases, and 22 bases lay between the germline ends. CDR3 residues: CASTPGGTGAGSYEQYF. In DNA, the CDR3 is TGCGCCAGCACCCCCGGGGGAACGGGAGCGGGCTCCTACGAGCAGTACTTC.

This chain connects TRBV10-3 to TRBJ1-1; D is ambiguous. CDR3 length equals 12 residues. Trimming cost V 2 bases and J 4 bases, with 5 bases left between them. Germline lookup yields CDR1 ENHRY and CDR2 SYGVKD. The CDR3 DNA reads TGTGCCATCAGTGAGCAGAGCACTGAAGCTTTCTTT. Protein: CAISEQSTEAFF.

The chain couples TRBV28 to TRBJ1-5, with D unresolved. V lost 4 bases and J 1 base, leaving 8 bases between the germline ends. This CDR3 is 14 amino acids long. Germline CDR1 MDHEN, CDR2 SYDVKM. CDR3 region: CASSSLSSNQPQHF. For the CDR3, the DNA is TGTGCCAGCAGTTCCCTTTCAAGCAATCAGCCCCAGCATTTT.